The 13 T cell receptor beta chains reported below all come from one sample, sequenced in a study of blood T cell repertoires in COVID-19. Profiling relied on immunoSEQ multiplex PCR, and the TCRdb table lists in-frame clones only, not all of them. The table shows approximately 270,000 clones, with roughly 90% occurring only once. Sequencing was performed on PBMCs or T cells enriched from blood (not recorded which). These receptors all come from a man in his forties who had been exposed to COVID-19.

V and J are TRBV3-1 (or the pseudogene TRBV3-2) and TRBJ2-1; 8 nucleotides align to TRBD1. The junction had 9 bases not matched to a gene; V was cut back by 7 bases and J by 7 bases. Germline V gene sequence: CDR1 LGHDT, CDR2 YNNKEL (reference sequence). The CDR3 totals 14 residues. CDR3 in amino acids: CASNHPGQGNEQFF. Written as DNA, the CDR3 is TGTGCCAGCAACCATCCCGGACAGGGTAATGAGCAGTTCTTC.

This rearrangement joins TRBV21-1 to TRBJ1-6. TRBV21-1 is a pseudogene locus. The CDR3 is made up of 14 amino acids. Here the CDR3 DNA reads TGTGCCAGCAGGAAGAGGGTTAGACATTCACCCCTCCACTTT. Protein product: CASRKRVRHSPLHF.

The chain joins TRBV3-1 (or the pseudogene TRBV3-2) to TRBJ2-1; 8 bases fit TRBD2. Germline V gene sequence: CDR1 LGHDT, CDR2 YNNKEL (reference sequence). CDR3 length: 15 amino acids. Losses at the gene ends were 3 bases for V and 4 bases for J; bases not matched to a gene: 5. The CDR3 DNA reads TGTGCCAGCAGCCACGAAGCGGGAGCGTACAATGAGCAGTTCTTC. It codes for CASSHEAGAYNEQFF.

Of note for this clone: Other DNA sequences within the sample encode an identical CDR3. The chain recombines TRBV9 with TRBJ2-7; possibly TRBD1 for D (6 bases). Germline V gives CDR1 SGDLS, CDR2 YYNGEE. The CDR3 consists of 15 residues. The V end was cut by 0 bases, the J end by 0 bases, with 10 bases between. CDR3 region: CASSVATGSSYEQYF. In DNA form, the CDR3 reads TGTGCCAGCAGCGTAGCTACAGGGTCCTCCTACGAGCAGTACTTC. Full variable domain (rest looked up from reference TRBV9 and TRBJ2-7): DSGVTQTPKHLITATGQRVTLRCSPRSGDLSVYWYQQSLDQGLQFLIQYYNGEERAKGNILERFSAQQFPDLHSELNLSSLELGDSALYFCASSVATGSSYEQYFGPGTRLTVT.

V is TRBV6-5 and J is TRBJ1-2, with 7 bases matching TRBD1. This CDR3 is built from 12 residues. V was clipped by 5 bases and J by 8 bases; unmatched bases: 5. Germline V CDR1 and CDR2: MNHEY, SVGAGI. For the CDR3, the DNA is TGTGCCAGCAGTACAGGGGAGAGGGGCTACACCTTC. Translation gives CASSTGERGYTF.

The chain joins TRBV27 to TRBJ2-3; D not certain. Germline V gene sequence: CDR1 MNHEY, CDR2 SMNVEV (reference sequence). The CDR3 contains 18 residues. Trimming cost V 0 bases and J 1 base, with 17 bases left between them. Written as DNA, the CDR3 is TGTGCCAGCAGTTTATCCAGTTCGCGGCGAGTCGGCACAGATACGCAGTATTTT. Its translation is CASSLSSSRRVGTDTQYF.

The gene calls are TRBV30 and TRBJ1-6, with 9 bases matching TRBD1. Looked up from germline, CDR1 is GTSNPN and CDR2 is SVGIG (reference sequence). The CDR3 is 16 residues long. Germline trimming cut 3 bases from V and 8 bases from J; bases unmatched to any gene: 11. The CDR3 loop is CAWRFKRGQGDSPLHF. The CDR3 DNA sequence: TGTGCCTGGAGATTCAAGAGGGGACAGGGCGATTCACCCCTCCACTTT.

Written as DNA, the CDR3 is TGTGCCAGCAGTGAAGGAGGATTAAGAAACACCATATATTTT. Its translation is CASSEGGLRNTIYF. The chain is built from TRBV6-1 and TRBJ1-3, with D hard to call. The CDR3 runs to 14 residues. Germline lookup yields CDR1 MNHNS and CDR2 SASEGT. The germline V and J ends were trimmed by 1 base and 5 bases, with 9 bases remaining between them.

The J gene is TRBJ2-1, the V gene TRBV27; no definite D call. With 2 bases removed from V and 9 bases from J, the gap between germline ends came to 5 bases. Germline V gene lookup returns CDR1 MNHEY and CDR2 SMNVEV (reference sequence). This CDR3 is 11 amino acids long. The CDR3 DNA is TGTGCCAGCAGTTTAGCGAGTGAGCAGTTCTTC. Residues: CASSLASEQFF.

The rearrangement uses TRBV28 and TRBJ2-2; D is unresolved. This CDR3 comprises 15 residues. The germline V gene has CDR1 MDHEN and CDR2 SYDVKM. The ends were cut back, 7 bases at V and 0 bases at J, with 12 bases in the middle. The CDR3 reads CASNFRGSNTGELFF. Here the CDR3 DNA reads TGTGCCAGCAATTTTCGCGGATCGAACACCGGGGAGCTGTTTTTT.

This chain connects TRBV11-2 to TRBJ2-3; TRBD2 is a possible D gene (5 bases). This CDR3 spans 15 amino acids. Germline assignment: CDR1 SGHAT and CDR2 FQNNGV. Trimming left V 3 bases short and J 1 base short, with 11 bases between. In DNA, the CDR3 is TGTGCCAGCAGCTTTAGGGTCGGGGGCACAGATACGCAGTATTTT. Encoded protein: CASSFRVGGTDTQYF.

The chain employs TRBV5-1 and TRBJ1-2; tentatively, D is TRBD1 (6 bases). V shed 0 bases and J shed 6 bases, with 9 bases lying between them. The CDR3 length is 13 residues. Germline lookup yields CDR1 SGHRS and CDR2 YFSETQ. CDR3 residues: CASSLGQVNGYTF. CDR3 nucleotide sequence: TGCGCCAGCAGCTTGGGACAGGTCAATGGCTACACCTTC.

The V and J genes are TRBV30 and TRBJ1-2; D is possibly TRBD1 (6 bases). This CDR3 contains 13 residues. CDR1 is GTSNPN and CDR2 is SVGIG in the germline V gene (reference sequence). Trimming left V 3 bases short and J 4 bases short, with 12 bases between. CDR3 coding DNA: TGTGCCTGGAGCACAGGGATCCCCTATGGCTACACCTTC. Amino acid sequence: CAWSTGIPYGYTF.